Shown below are 11 T cell receptor beta chains from a single sample sequenced in a study of CD8 T cells in Susac syndrome. Reverse transcription used about 0.5 to 1 ug RNA and random hexamers. TCRdb independently ran MiXCR on the immunoSEQ multiplex PCR reads; one entry per CDR3 protein. The sample carries over 100,000 distinct CDR3 sequences, about nine tenths recorded once. Sequenced material: CD4+ T cells from PBMCs. Source of these receptors: a human donor in good health.

The chain carries TRBV29-1 and TRBJ2-3, with D uncertain. Germline V gene sequence: CDR1 SQVTM, CDR2 ANQGSEA. The CDR3 is 15 residues long. V gave up 1 base and J gave up 0 bases, with 11 bases separating them. The CDR3 DNA follows: TGCAGCGTTGAAGCCCAGGTTACTAGCACAGATACGCAGTATTTT. Translating it yields CSVEAQVTSTDTQYF.

The chain has TRBV6-2 or TRBV6-3 and TRBJ1-2; D is unclear. Trimming took 5 bases from V and 5 from J, leaving 15 bases between them. The CDR3 totals 14 residues. CDR1 is MNHEY, CDR2 SVGEGT, per germline. This CDR3 is CASSRGDRPYGYTF. CDR3 bases: TGTGCCAGCAGTCGGGGAGACCGGCCTTATGGCTACACCTTC.

The chain couples TRBV20-1 to TRBJ2-3; 13 bases are a match to TRBD2. The CDR3 sequence is 15 residues long. Germline trimming cut 3 bases from V and 4 bases from J; bases unmatched to any gene: 4. Germline V lookup: CDR1 DFQATT, CDR2 SNEGSKA (reference sequence). As DNA, the CDR3 is TGCAGTGCTAGGGTCACTAGCGGGAGGGCAGATACGCAGTATTTT. It translates to CSARVTSGRADTQYF.

The chain joins TRBV6-2 or TRBV6-3 to TRBJ2-1; possibly TRBD1 for D (5 bases). This CDR3 contains 11 residues. V lost 8 bases, J lost 10 bases, and 12 bases lay in between. Germline V gene sequence: CDR1 MNHEY, CDR2 SVGEGT. The CDR3 DNA reads TGTGCCAGCCTGGGGCAGAAAGAGCAGTTCTTC. As protein: CASLGQKEQFF.

The V and J genes are TRBV6-5 and TRBJ2-2, with TRBD1 matching over 8 bases. Germline CDR1 MNHEY, CDR2 SVGAGI. The CDR3 covers 16 residues. V trimming: 0 bases; J trimming: 5 bases; junction bases outside the gene matches: 5. DNA of the CDR3: TGTGCCAGCAGTTACTCGCGACAGGGGATAACCGGGGAGCTGTTTTTT. Residues: CASSYSRQGITGELFF.

The chain carries TRBV7-9 and TRBJ1-1; D remains unclear. This CDR3 has 13 residues. Germline assignment: CDR1 SEHNR and CDR2 FQNEAQ (reference sequence). V lost 7 bases, J lost 2 bases, and 11 bases lay in between. The CDR3 region is CASKEEGNTEAFF. CDR3 nucleotide sequence: TGTGCCAGCAAGGAAGAAGGAAACACTGAAGCTTTCTTT. Full variable domain (missing parts from reference TRBV7-9 and TRBJ1-1): DTGVSQNPRHKITKRGQNVTFRCDPISEHNRLYWYRQTLGQGPEFLTYFQNEAQLEKSRLLSDRFSAERPKGSFSTLEIQRTEQGDSAMYLCASKEEGNTEAFFGQGTRLTVV.

The CDR3 loop is CASTLLAGGPNEQFF. DNA of the CDR3: TGTGCCAGCACCCTGCTAGCGGGGGGGCCGAATGAGCAGTTCTTC. V gene TRBV2 combines with J gene TRBJ2-1, with 12 nucleotides matching TRBD2. Germline V lookup: CDR1 SNHLY, CDR2 FYNNEI. The CDR3 length is 15 residues. Unmatched junction bases numbered 8, after V lost 7 bases and J lost 7 bases.

The rearrangement links TRBV7-9 to TRBJ2-7; D is perhaps TRBD1 (5 bases). The V gene's germline CDR1 is SEHNR and CDR2 FQNEAQ (reference sequence). The V end was cut by 1 base, the J end by 3 bases, with 10 bases between. CDR3 length: 14 amino acids. CDR3 loop: CASSLGRDSYEQYF. The CDR3 bases are TGTGCCAGCAGCTTAGGTCGAGACAGCTACGAGCAGTACTTC.

The rearrangement links TRBV7-2 to TRBJ2-3, with D perhaps matching TRBD1 (5 bases). Germline CDR1 and CDR2: SGHTA and FQGNSA. Trimming pared 5 bases from V and 3 bases from J, leaving 15 bases between. The CDR3 spans 15 residues. CDR3 DNA: TGTGCCAGCAGCCAAGGACAATTGGGAACAGATACGCAGTATTTT. Translation: CASSQGQLGTDTQYF.

V is TRBV30 and J is TRBJ1-2, with D maybe TRBD1 (5 bases). The CDR3 has 13 residues. V lost 3 bases to trimming and J lost 7 bases, with 15 bases between them. Germline V lookup: CDR1 GTSNPN, CDR2 SVGIG (reference sequence). The CDR3 protein is CAWRPEGRGGYTF. Here the CDR3 DNA reads TGTGCCTGGAGGCCCGAGGGGAGGGGTGGCTACACCTTC. The full variable domain, its missing parts supplied by reference TRBV30 and TRBJ1-2, is SQTIHQWPATLVQPVGSPLSLECTVEGTSNPNLYWYRQAAGRGLQLLFYSVGIGQISSEVPQNLSASRPQDRQFILSSKKLLLSDSGFYLCAWRPEGRGGYTFGSGTRLTVV.

This chain connects TRBV6-1 to TRBJ2-3, with 11 positions matching TRBD2. The CDR3 has 17 amino acids. Germline V gene lookup returns CDR1 MNHNS and CDR2 SASEGT. Germline trimming cut 6 bases from V and 3 bases from J; bases unmatched to any gene: 11. The CDR3 DNA is TGTGCCAGCAGCCTAGCGGGAGGAAGGGGTCGGACAGATACGCAGTATTTT. Its translation is CASSLAGGRGRTDTQYF.